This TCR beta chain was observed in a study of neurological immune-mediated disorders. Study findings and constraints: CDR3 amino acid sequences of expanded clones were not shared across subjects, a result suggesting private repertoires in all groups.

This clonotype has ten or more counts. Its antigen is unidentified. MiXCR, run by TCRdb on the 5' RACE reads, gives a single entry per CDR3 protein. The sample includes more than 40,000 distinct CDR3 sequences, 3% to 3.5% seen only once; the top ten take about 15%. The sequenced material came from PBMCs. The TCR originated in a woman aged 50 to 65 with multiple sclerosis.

CDR3 sequence reads: CASSSLGGNTEAFF. The CDR3 nucleotides read TGTGCCAGTAGTTCTCTAGGGGGGAACACTGAAGCTTTCTTT. The chain is built from TRBV19 and TRBJ1-1, with a possible D match to TRBD1 (6 bases). Germline CDR1 reads LNHDA; CDR2 reads SQIVND (reference sequence). The CDR3 length is 14 residues. Trimming shortened V by 5 bases and J by 1 base, and 11 bases separated the two germline ends.